This T cell receptor (beta chain) is from a study of blood T cell repertoires in COVID-19. The overall study: COVID-19 samples collected from the United States, Italy and Spain covered acute and convalescent phases. The cDNA or gDNA used as material had been derived from T cells, B-cell-depleted T cells, or PBMCs.

This CDR3 spans 14 amino acids. V was shortened by 2 bases and J by 5 bases, with 7 bases between the two germline ends. Germline-derived CDR1 and CDR2 are MNHEY and SMNVEV (reference sequence). Study processing details: Nucleated cell number was recorded as an estimate derived from reference gene primer amplification. Profiled with immunoSEQ multiplex PCR; TCRdb holds only in-frame clones, not every one. V and J calls and clone size follow that table, whereas D and trimming were derived from the DNA. The sample yields tens of thousands of clones, 85% to 90% seen once. This clone was counted only a few times.

The sequence derives from a human donor in a cohort sampled during active COVID-19. Sequencing was carried out using peripheral blood. The rearrangement uses TRBV27 and TRBJ1-6, with a possible D match to TRBD1 (5 bases). CDR3 region: CASSLRRDNSPLHF. The CDR3 DNA sequence: TGTGCCAGCAGTTTACGCAGGGATAATTCACCCCTCCACTTT.